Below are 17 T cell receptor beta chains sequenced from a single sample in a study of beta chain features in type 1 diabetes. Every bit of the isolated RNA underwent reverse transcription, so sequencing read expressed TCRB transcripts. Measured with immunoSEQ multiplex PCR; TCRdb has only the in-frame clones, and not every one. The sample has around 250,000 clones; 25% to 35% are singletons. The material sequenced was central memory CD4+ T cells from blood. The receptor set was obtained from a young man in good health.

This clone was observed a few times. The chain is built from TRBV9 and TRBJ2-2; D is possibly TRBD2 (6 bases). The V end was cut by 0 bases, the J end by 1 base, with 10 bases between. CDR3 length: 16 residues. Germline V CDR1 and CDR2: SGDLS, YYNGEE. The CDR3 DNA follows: TGTGCCAGCAGCGTAGAGATTAGCGGGAACACCGGGGAGCTGTTTTTT. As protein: CASSVEISGNTGELFF.

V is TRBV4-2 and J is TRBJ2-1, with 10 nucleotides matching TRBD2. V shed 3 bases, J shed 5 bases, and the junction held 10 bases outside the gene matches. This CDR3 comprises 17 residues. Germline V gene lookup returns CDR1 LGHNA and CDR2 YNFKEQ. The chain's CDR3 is CASSHTLSGGTDNEQFF. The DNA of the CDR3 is TGTGCCAGCAGCCACACTCTTAGCGGGGGGACGGACAATGAGCAGTTCTTC.

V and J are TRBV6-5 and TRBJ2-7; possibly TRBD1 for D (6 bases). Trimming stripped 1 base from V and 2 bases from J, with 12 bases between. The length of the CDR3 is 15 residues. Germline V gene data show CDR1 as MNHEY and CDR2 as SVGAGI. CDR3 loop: CASSYLATGTYEQYF. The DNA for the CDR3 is TGTGCCAGCAGTTACTTAGCGACAGGAACCTACGAGCAGTACTTC.

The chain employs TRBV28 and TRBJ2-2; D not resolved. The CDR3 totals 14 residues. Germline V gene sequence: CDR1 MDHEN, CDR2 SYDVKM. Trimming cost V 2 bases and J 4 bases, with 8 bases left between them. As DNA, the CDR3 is TGTGCCAGCAGTTTACCAGCTCTCACCGGGGAGCTGTTTTTT. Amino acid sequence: CASSLPALTGELFF.

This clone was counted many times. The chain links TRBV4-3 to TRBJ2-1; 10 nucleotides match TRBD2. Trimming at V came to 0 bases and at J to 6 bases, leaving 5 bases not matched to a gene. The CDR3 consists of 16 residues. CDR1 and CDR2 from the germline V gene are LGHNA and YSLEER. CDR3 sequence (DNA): TGCGCCAGCAGCCAAGAGTTAGCTAGCGGGAGCAATGAGCAGTTCTTC. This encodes CASSQELASGSNEQFF.

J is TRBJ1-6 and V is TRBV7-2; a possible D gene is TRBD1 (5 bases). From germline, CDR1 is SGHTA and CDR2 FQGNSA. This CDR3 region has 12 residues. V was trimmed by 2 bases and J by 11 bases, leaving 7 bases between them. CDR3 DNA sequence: TGTGCCAGCAGCTTACTAGGGGCACCCCTCCACTTT. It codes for CASSLLGAPLHF.

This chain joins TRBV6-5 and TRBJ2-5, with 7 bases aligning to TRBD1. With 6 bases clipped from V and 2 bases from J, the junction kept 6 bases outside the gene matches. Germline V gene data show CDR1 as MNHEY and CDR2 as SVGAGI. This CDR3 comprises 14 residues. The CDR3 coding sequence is TGTGCCAGCAGACCTAACAGGGGTCAAGAGACCCAGTACTTC. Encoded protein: CASRPNRGQETQYF.

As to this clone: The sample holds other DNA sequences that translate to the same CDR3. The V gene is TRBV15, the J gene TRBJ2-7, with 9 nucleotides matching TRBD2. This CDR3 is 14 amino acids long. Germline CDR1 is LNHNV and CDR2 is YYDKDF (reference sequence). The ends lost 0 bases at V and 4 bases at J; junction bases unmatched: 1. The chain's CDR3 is CATSREAGGYEQYF. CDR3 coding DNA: TGTGCCACCAGCAGAGAAGCGGGAGGATACGAGCAGTACTTC.

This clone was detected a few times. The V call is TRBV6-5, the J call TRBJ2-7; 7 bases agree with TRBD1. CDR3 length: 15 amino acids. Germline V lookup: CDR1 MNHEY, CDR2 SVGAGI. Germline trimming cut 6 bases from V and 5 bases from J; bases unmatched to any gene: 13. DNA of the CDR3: TGTGCCAGCAGCTCCAAACACGACAGGGCCCACGAGCAGTACTTC. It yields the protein CASSSKHDRAHEQYF.

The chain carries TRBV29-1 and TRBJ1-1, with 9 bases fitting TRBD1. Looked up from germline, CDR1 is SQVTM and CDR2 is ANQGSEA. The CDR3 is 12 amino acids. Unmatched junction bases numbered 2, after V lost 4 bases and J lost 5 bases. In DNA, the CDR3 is TGCAGCGTTGCGACAGGGGGGACTGAAGCTTTCTTT. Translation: CSVATGGTEAFF.

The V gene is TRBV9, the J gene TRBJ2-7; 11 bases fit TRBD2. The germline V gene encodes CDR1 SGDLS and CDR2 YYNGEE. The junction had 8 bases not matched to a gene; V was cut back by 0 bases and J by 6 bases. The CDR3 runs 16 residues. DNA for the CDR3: TGTGCCAGCAGCGTAGGGTCCGGACTAGCGGGCTCCGAGCAGTACTTC. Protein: CASSVGSGLAGSEQYF.

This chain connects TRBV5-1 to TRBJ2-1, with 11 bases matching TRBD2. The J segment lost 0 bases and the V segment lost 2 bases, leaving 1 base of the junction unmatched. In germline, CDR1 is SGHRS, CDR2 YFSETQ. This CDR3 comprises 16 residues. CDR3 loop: CASSLLAGDSYNEQFF. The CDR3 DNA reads TGCGCCAGCAGCTTACTAGCGGGGGACTCCTACAATGAGCAGTTCTTC.

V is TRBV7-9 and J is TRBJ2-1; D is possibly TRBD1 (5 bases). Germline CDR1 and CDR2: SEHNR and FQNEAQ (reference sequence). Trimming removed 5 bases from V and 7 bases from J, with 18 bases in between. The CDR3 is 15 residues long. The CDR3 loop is CASSPRGSAGNEQFF. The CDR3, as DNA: TGTGCCAGCAGCCCCCGCGGCTCAGCAGGGAATGAGCAGTTCTTC.

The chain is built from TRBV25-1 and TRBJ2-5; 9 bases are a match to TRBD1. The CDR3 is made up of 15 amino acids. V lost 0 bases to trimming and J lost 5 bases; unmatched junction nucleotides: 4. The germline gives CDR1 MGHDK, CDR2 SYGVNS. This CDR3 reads CASSEYGQGRETQYF. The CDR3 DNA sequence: TGTGCCAGCAGTGAATATGGACAGGGGAGGGAGACCCAGTACTTC.

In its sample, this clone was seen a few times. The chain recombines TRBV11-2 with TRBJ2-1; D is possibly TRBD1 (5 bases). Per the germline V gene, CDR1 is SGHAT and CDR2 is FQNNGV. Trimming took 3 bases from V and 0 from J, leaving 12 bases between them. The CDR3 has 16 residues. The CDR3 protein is CASSFRADSSYNEQFF. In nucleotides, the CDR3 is TGTGCCAGCAGCTTCAGGGCAGATAGCTCCTACAATGAGCAGTTCTTC.

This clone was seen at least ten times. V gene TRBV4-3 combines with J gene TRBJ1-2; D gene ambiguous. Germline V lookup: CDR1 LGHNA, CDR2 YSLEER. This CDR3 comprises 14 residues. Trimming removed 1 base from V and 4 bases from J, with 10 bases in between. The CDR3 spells CASSQAVEGYGYTF. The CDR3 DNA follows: TGCGCCAGCAGCCAAGCTGTAGAGGGCTATGGCTACACCTTC.

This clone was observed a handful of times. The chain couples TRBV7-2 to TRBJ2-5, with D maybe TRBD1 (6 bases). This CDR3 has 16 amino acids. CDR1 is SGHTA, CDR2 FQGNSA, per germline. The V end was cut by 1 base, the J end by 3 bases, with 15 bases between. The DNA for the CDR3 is TGTGCCAGCAGCTTAGAATTAACAGGGCTAGAAGAGACCCAGTACTTC. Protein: CASSLELTGLEETQYF.